These T cell receptor beta chains were read from a single sample in a study of beta chain features in type 1 diabetes. Generated by immunoSEQ multiplex PCR, the TCRdb table keeps only in-frame clones and is missing some. The sample carries about 47,000 clones, around 45% recorded once. Sequencing input: stem cell memory CD4+ T cells from blood. The source is a man aged 25-45 years with type 1 diabetes. Each CDR3 is given with its conserved first and last residue. Where a row states a size, it is once, few, many or the class of an expanded clone; other rows omit it.

J | V | size | CDR3
TRBJ2-1 | TRBV7-3 | - | CASSRDSYNEQFF
TRBJ2-2 | TRBV19 | - | CASRDRVNTGELFF
TRBJ1-3 | TRBV5-1 | - | CASSWNRGNTIYF
TRBJ2-7 | TRBV2 | few | CASGPLRTGHYEQYF
TRBJ2-6 | TRBV7-2 | few | CASSLGGRRSGANVLTF
TRBJ1-1 | TRBV7-9 | few | CASSLHRSAFF
TRBJ2-1 | TRBV7-9 | few | CASSSWTSGILGNEQFF
TRBJ2-5 | TRBV21-1 | once | CASSNGLQETQYF
TRBJ1-1 | TRBV5-1 | few | CASSDTGGEAFF
TRBJ2-5 | TRBV28 | - | CASSLSGATSGTQYF
TRBJ2-3 | TRBV5-4 | few | CASSSTDTQYF
TRBJ2-1 | TRBV11-1 | - | CASSISGGDYNEQFF
TRBJ1-2 | TRBV7-9 | - | CASSLLQGRKGYTF
TRBJ1-2 | TRBV20-1 | few | CSARHSGYTF
TRBJ2-1 | TRBV11-2 | - | CASSLGLARGEQFF
TRBJ2-7 | TRBV19 | - | CASSMWQASYEQYF
TRBJ2-6 | TRBV28 | - | CASSLLPGVAGANVLTF
TRBJ2-5 | TRBV20-1 | - | CSASGGETQYF
TRBJ1-2 | TRBV5-1 | - | CASSLVLGGAGGYTF
TRBJ2-1 | TRBV7-9 | - | CASSFSGVNEQFF
TRBJ2-1 | TRBV2 | few | CASRSGSQYNEQFF
TRBJ1-3 | TRBV2 | - | CASSGSLLENGNTIYF
TRBJ2-5 | TRBV5-4 | - | CASTFRGDRETQYF
TRBJ2-1 | TRBV5-1 | - | CASSLVRTSGYNEQFF
TRBJ2-4 | TRBV9 | - | CASSVAGGWSKNIQYF
TRBJ1-1 | TRBV18 | few | CASSLKLSNTEAFF
- | TRBV7-9 | - | CASSPRVYEQYF
TRBJ1-1 | TRBV6-6 | - | CASLDARVYTEAFF
TRBJ2-7 | TRBV7-8 | - | CASSGWSSSYEQYF
TRBJ2-2 | TRBV7-2 | few | CASRVQGTVNTGELFF
TRBJ2-6 | TRBV5-1 | - | CASSWGTGAGANVLTF
TRBJ2-5 | TRBV5-1 | - | CASSLQGWETQYF
TRBJ2-7 | TRBV6-6 | - | CASSYYAGDTYEQYF
TRBJ2-7 | TRBV7-2 | - | CASSPGTGRYEQYF
TRBJ2-2 | TRBV7-9 | - | CASSPGRDRGLTGELFF
TRBJ2-1 | TRBV5-1 | - | CASSTENAGIQQFF
TRBJ2-7 | TRBV2 | few | CASTGGRPLTYEQYF